This T cell receptor (beta chain) was sequenced during a study of regulatory T cells in long-lasting Graves disease. Study observations and caveats: When disease was persistent, TRBV28, TRBJ1-2 and TRBJ2-5 were the favored segments.

This clonotype occurred many times. Its antigen is undetermined. Germline V gives CDR1 DFQATT, CDR2 SNEGSKA (reference sequence). The CDR3 is 14 amino acids. The germline V and J ends were trimmed by 4 bases and 3 bases, with 15 bases remaining between them. Arm-PCR of CDR3 regions and iRepertoire HTBI primers were used to build TCR beta libraries. TCRdb redid the calling of the multiplex PCR reads with MiXCR, one entry per CDR3 protein. The sample carries 500,000 or so distinct CDR3 sequences, about 16% recorded once. The time point denotes: newly diagnosed GD, antithyroid drugs for less than 3 months. From RNA extracted from PBMCs, the TCR library was made. These data also formed part of another study, on T cells in Graves' hyperthyroidism and ophthalmopathy. From that study: The HTBI primer set served for first-round RT-PCR of the TCR CDR3. Most clonotypes that expanded in the thyroid above 0.001 also showed up in blood.

This receptor was obtained from a woman aged 40 to 65 with Graves disease. The sequencing here drew on peripheral blood mononuclear cells (PBMCs), taken at new diagnosis, from a patient treated with antithyroid drugs. The chain is built from TRBV20-1 and TRBJ1-1; no reliable D call. DNA of the CDR3: TGCAGTGCTACCAACCCACTAGGGTACACTGAAGCTTTCTTT. Protein product: CSATNPLGYTEAFF.